The 13 T cell receptor beta chains below come from one sample, sequenced in a study of regulatory T cells in long-lasting Graves disease. Regarding time point: newly diagnosed GD, antithyroid drugs for less than 3 months. Extracted PBMC RNA gave rise to the TCR library. Construction of TCR beta libraries relied on iRepertoire HTBI primers and on Arm-PCR targeting CDR3 regions. TCRdb reprocessed the multiplex PCR reads via MiXCR and lists one record per CDR3 protein. The sample lists over 200,000 distinct CDR3 sequences; about a sixth were seen once. Sequenced here: peripheral blood mononuclear cells (PBMCs), sampled at new diagnosis, from a patient treated with antithyroid drugs. These receptors all come from a female donor with Graves disease.

This clonotype occurred many times. The chain has TRBV19 and TRBJ2-2; D is possibly TRBD1 (6 bases). V shed 7 bases and J shed 1 base, with 13 bases lying between them. CDR3 length: 15 amino acids. CDR1 is LNHDA and CDR2 is SQIVND in the germline V gene (reference sequence). The CDR3 protein is CASMPGTLNTGELFF. CDR3 bases: TGTGCCAGTATGCCCGGGACACTGAACACCGGGGAGCTGTTTTTT.

A remark on this clonotype: A much larger clone lies one base from this, so it may be a read error. This is likely a read error, given that the CDR3 carries no conserved phenylalanine or tryptophan at its end. The chain links TRBV12-3 or TRBV12-4 to TRBJ2-3; D is unclear. The V end lost 3 bases, the J end lost 1 base, and 5 bases lay between the germline ends. The CDR3 contains 13 residues. CDR3 sequence reads: CASSFRGTDTQYS. The CDR3 bases are TGTGCCAGCAGTTTCCGGGGCACAGATACGCAGTATTCT.

This clonotype was seen at least ten times. The V gene is TRBV29-1, the J gene TRBJ2-7; TRBD1 matches at 7 bases. The CDR3 length is 13 residues. V shed 5 bases and J 6 bases; nucleotides not matched to a gene: 10. CDR1 is SQVTM, CDR2 ANQGSEA, per germline. The CDR3 DNA reads TGCAGCGTTTGGGGGACAGTCCCGGGCGAGCAGTACTTC. Residues: CSVWGTVPGEQYF.

This clonotype was seen ten or more times. CDR3 in amino acids: CAWSSPGALNTEAFF. Written as DNA, the CDR3 is TGTGCCTGGAGTTCCCCAGGGGCTTTGAACACTGAAGCTTTCTTT. The chain carries TRBV30 and TRBJ1-1, with D perhaps matching TRBD1 (6 bases). In germline, CDR1 is GTSNPN, CDR2 SVGIG (reference sequence). Between the trimmed V and J ends, which lost 2 bases and 0 bases, there was a span of 13 bases. The CDR3 sequence is 15 residues long.

V usage is TRBV19 and J usage is TRBJ2-7; D is uncertain. The CDR3 has 14 amino acids. The V end was cut by 5 bases, the J end by 7 bases, with 18 bases between. Per germline, CDR1 LNHDA and CDR2 SQIVND (reference sequence). CDR3 sequence reads: CASSARVEPKEQYF. The CDR3 nucleotides read TGTGCCAGTAGTGCCCGGGTCGAGCCGAAGGAGCAGTACTTC. Variable domain in full (rest from reference TRBV19 and TRBJ2-7): DGGITQSPKYLFRKEGQNVTLSCEQNLNHDAMYWYRQDPGQGLRLIYYSQIVNDFQKGDIAEGYSVSREKKESFPLTVTSAQKNPTAFYLCASSARVEPKEQYFGPGTRLTVT.

This clonotype was observed at least ten times. This sequence joins TRBV7-3 and TRBJ2-7, with 7 bases that match TRBD1. The CDR3 totals 13 residues. Germline-derived CDR1 and CDR2 are SGHTA and FQGTGA. The V gene end was trimmed by 5 bases and the J gene end by 5 bases; junction bases not matched to a gene: 6. The CDR3 reads CASSQGVFNEQYF. CDR3 coding DNA: TGTGCCAGCAGCCAGGGGGTTTTCAACGAGCAGTACTTC.

The chain couples TRBV5-4 to TRBJ2-1; D unresolved. The germline V gene encodes CDR1 SGHNT and CDR2 YYREEE (reference sequence). CDR3 length: 15 amino acids. V lost 4 bases, J lost 4 bases, and 15 bases lay in between. DNA of the CDR3: TGTGCCAGCAGCCCCCCAGTGGGAACATACAATGAGCAGTTCTTC. Protein product: CASSPPVGTYNEQFF.

This clonotype was counted at least ten times. V gene TRBV2 combines with J gene TRBJ1-4; D unresolved. The CDR3 consists of 14 residues. The germline V gene has CDR1 SNHLY and CDR2 FYNNEI. Trimming left V 4 bases short and J 10 bases short, with 16 bases between. CDR3 bases: TGTGCCAGCAGTGTCGACGGGCCGCCCCGAAAACTGTTTTTT. Protein sequence: CASSVDGPPRKLFF.

This clonotype was seen at least ten times. V usage is TRBV18 and J usage is TRBJ2-5; no reliable D call. The CDR3 has 14 residues. Between the trimmed V and J ends, which lost 4 bases and 5 bases, there was a span of 14 bases. In germline, CDR1 is KGHSH, CDR2 LQKENI. As DNA, the CDR3 is TGTGCCAGCTCACGAGATTCGGCGGTGGAGACCCAGTACTTC. Protein product: CASSRDSAVETQYF.

At least ten counts were recorded for this clonotype. The chain has TRBV18 and TRBJ2-5; D is unclear. The germline gives CDR1 KGHSH, CDR2 LQKENI. The CDR3 runs to 13 residues. V shed 6 bases and J shed 5 bases, with 13 bases lying between them. CDR3 sequence (DNA): TGTGCCAGCTCGCCTCTAAGTTCGGAGACCCAGTACTTC. Protein: CASSPLSSETQYF. The variable domain in full, with the rest retrieved from reference TRBV18 and TRBJ2-5, is NAGVMQNPRHLVRRRGQEARLRCSPMKGHSHVYWYRQLPEEGLKFMVYLQKENIIDESGMPKERFSAEFPKEGPSILRIQQVVRGDSAAYFCASSPLSSETQYFGPGTRLLVL.

Ten or more counts support this clonotype. The chain has TRBV7-2 and TRBJ1-2, with TRBD1 identical over 7 bases. Per the germline V gene, CDR1 is SGHTA and CDR2 is FQGNSA. The CDR3 is made up of 16 amino acids. With V trimmed by 5 bases and J by 2 bases, 11 bases remained unmatched. Here the CDR3 reads CASSPSGRGGNYGYTF. The DNA for the CDR3 is TGTGCCAGCAGCCCCAGTGGTCGAGGGGGCAACTATGGCTACACCTTC.

The chain has TRBV24-1 and TRBJ2-2; D gene uncertain. Germline CDR1 KGHDR, CDR2 SFDVKD. This CDR3 spans 16 amino acids. V was cut by 2 bases and J by 3 bases, with 12 bases left in between. CDR3 amino acids: CATSDSLEVYTGELFF. The CDR3 nucleotides are TGTGCCACCAGTGATTCTTTAGAGGTTTACACCGGGGAGCTGTTTTTT.

This clonotype was detected many times. This sequence joins TRBV29-1 and TRBJ1-2; D is undetermined. CDR3 length equals 13 residues. V was trimmed by 0 bases and J by 6 bases, leaving 11 bases between them. Germline V gives CDR1 SQVTM, CDR2 ANQGSEA. The CDR3 reads CSVEDVKANGYTF. The CDR3 coding sequence is TGCAGCGTTGAAGATGTGAAAGCCAATGGCTACACCTTC.